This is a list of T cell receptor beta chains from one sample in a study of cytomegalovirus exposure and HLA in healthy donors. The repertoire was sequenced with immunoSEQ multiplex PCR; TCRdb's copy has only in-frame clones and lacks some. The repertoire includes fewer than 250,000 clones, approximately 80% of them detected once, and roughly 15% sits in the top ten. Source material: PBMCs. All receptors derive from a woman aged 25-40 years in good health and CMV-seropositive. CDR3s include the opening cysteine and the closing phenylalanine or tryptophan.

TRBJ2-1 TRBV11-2 CASSLGVLERGTEQFF
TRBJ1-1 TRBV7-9 CASSFTGASEAFF
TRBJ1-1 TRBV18 CASSPDPGGSNTEAFF
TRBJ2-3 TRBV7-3 CASSLSGGDTQYF
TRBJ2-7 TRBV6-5 CASRRWTGGDYEQYF
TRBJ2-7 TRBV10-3 CAISPTSTGYEQYF
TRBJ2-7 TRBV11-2 CASSSGTGGEQYF
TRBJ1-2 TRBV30 CAWSSTGIHGYTF
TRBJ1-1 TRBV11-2 CASSLARGEAFF
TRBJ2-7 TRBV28 CASSMGDYSYEQYF
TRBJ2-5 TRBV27 CASSFSVGETQYF
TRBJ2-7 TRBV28 CASSFSRGVYEQYF
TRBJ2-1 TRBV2 CASRSAGAAPSGNEQFF
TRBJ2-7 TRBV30 CAWSQGAYSYEQYF
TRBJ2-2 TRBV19 CASSIPGQGPNTGELFF
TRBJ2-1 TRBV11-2 CASRTPDSASNEQFF
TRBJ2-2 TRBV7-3 CASSYRVGTGELFF
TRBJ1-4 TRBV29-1 CSVEKGDREKLFF